This T cell receptor (beta chain) is drawn from a study of neurological immune-mediated disorders. Via MiXCR, TCRdb re-called the 5' RACE reads, giving one row per CDR3 protein. The data show 55,000 or so distinct CDR3 sequences, approximately 4.4% seen once. This clonotype showed up many times. The CDR3 is 13 residues long. The germline gives CDR1 DFQATT, CDR2 SNEGSKA (reference sequence). V shed 0 bases and J shed 2 bases, with 7 bases lying between them. The chain employs TRBV20-1 and TRBJ1-1, with no clear D. The clonotype comes from a man aged 50 to 60 with multiple sclerosis. The sample taken for sequencing was PBMCs. CDR3: CSARDRENTEAFF. The CDR3 coding sequence is TGCAGTGCTAGAGATAGGGAAAACACTGAAGCTTTCTTT.